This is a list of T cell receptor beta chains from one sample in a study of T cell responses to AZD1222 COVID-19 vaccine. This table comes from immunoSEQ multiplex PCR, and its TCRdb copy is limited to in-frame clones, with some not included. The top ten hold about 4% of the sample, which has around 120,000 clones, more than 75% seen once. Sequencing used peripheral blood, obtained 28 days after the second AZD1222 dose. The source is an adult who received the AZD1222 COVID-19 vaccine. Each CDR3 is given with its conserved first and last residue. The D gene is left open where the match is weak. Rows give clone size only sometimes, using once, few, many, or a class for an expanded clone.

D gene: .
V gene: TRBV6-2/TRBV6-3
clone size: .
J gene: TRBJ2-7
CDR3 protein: CASSYRLTRGPNEQYF
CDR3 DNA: TGTGCCAGCAGTTACAGGCTCACCCGGGGGCCGAACGAGCAGTACTTC

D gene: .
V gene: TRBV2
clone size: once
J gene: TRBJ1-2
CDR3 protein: CASSEVRGANYGYTF
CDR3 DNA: TGTGCCAGCAGTGAAGTGCGGGGAGCTAACTATGGCTACACCTTC

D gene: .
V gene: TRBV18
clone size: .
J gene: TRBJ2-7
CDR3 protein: CASSPGLATYEQYF
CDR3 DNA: TGTGCCAGCTCACCGGGACTCGCGACCTACGAGCAGTACTTC

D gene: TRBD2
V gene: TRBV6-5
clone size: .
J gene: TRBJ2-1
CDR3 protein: CASRQTSGTNEQFF
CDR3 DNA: TGTGCCAGCAGACAGACTAGCGGGACTAATGAGCAGTTCTTC

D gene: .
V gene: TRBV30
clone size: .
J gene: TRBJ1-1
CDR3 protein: CAWSETEAFF
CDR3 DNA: TGTGCCTGGAGTGAGACAGAAGCTTTCTTT

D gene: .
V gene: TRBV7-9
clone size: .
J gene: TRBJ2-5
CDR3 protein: CASTPLGRDQETQYF
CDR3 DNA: TGTGCCAGCACCCCCCTTGGCAGGGACCAAGAGACCCAGTACTTC

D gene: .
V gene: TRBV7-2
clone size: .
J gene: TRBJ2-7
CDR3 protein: CASNMATSYEQYF
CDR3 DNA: TGTGCCAGCAATATGGCCACCTCCTACGAGCAGTACTTC

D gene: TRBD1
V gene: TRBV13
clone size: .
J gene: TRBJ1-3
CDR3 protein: CASSLIRTGGSGNTIYF
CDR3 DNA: TGTGCCAGCAGCTTAATTCGGACAGGGGGCTCTGGAAACACCATATATTTT

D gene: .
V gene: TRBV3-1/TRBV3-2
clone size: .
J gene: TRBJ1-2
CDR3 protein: CASSQGRGRGYGYTF
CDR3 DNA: TGTGCCAGCAGCCAAGGAAGGGGCCGGGGCTATGGCTACACCTTC

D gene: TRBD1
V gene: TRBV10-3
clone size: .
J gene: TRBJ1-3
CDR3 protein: CAISERTGGNTIYF
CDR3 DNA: TGTGCCATCAGTGAGAGGACAGGGGGAAACACCATATATTTT

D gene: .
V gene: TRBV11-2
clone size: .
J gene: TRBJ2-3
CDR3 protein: CASSLGLGGNTDTQYF
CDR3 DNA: TGTGCCAGCAGCTTAGGACTTGGCGGAAACACAGATACGCAGTATTTT

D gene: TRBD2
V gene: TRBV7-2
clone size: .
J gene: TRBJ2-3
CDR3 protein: CASSLVRLAGAADTQYF
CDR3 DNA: TGTGCCAGCAGCTTAGTTCGACTAGCGGGAGCTGCAGATACGCAGTATTTT

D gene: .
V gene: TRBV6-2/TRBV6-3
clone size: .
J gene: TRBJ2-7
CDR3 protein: CASSPPREPYEQYF
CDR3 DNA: TGTGCCAGCAGTCCCCCCAGGGAACCCTACGAGCAGTACTTC

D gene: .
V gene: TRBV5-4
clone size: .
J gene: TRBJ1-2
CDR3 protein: CASSLDSLGYTF
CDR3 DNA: TGTGCCAGCAGCTTGGACAGTCTAGGCTACACCTTC

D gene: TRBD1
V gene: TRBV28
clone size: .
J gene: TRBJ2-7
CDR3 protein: CASSPGWTGNYEQYF
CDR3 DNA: TGTGCCAGCAGTCCGGGATGGACAGGGAACTACGAGCAGTACTTC

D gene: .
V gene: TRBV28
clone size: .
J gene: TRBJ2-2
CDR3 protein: CASRLLHGELFF
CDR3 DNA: TGTGCCAGCAGGCTGTTACACGGGGAGCTGTTTTTT

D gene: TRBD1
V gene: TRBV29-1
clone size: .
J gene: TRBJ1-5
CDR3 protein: CSVVEGTARAQPQHF
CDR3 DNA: TGCAGCGTTGTGGAGGGGACAGCCCGGGCTCAGCCCCAGCATTTT

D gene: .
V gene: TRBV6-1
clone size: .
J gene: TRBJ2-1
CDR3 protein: CASSENLSEQFF
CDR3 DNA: TGTGCCAGCAGTGAAAATCTCAGTGAGCAGTTCTTC

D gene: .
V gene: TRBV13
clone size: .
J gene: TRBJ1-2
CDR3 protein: CASSLAGHRGYGYTF
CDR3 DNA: TGTGCCAGCAGCTTAGCGGGGCATCGGGGCTATGGCTACACCTTC

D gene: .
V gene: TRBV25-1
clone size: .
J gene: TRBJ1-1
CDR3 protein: CASSEGRFTAEAFF
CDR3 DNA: TGTGCCAGCAGTGAGGGTAGGTTCACCGCTGAAGCTTTCTTT

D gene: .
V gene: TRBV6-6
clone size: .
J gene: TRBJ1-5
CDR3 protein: CASRTSQGLWNQPQHF
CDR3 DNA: TGTGCCAGCAGAACCTCGCAGGGGTTGTGGAATCAGCCCCAGCATTTT

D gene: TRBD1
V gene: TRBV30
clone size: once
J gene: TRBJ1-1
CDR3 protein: CAWSAGTGGLGNTEAFF
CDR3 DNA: TGTGCCTGGAGTGCCGGGACAGGGGGTTTAGGGAACACTGAAGCTTTCTTT

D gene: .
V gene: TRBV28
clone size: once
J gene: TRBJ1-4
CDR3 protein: CASSLGLGGLDEKLFF
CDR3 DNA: TGTGCCAGCAGTTTAGGGTTAGGGGGGCTCGATGAAAAACTGTTTTTT

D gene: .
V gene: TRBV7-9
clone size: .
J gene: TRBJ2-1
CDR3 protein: CASSLPVEVEQFF
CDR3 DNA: TGTGCCAGCAGCTTACCTGTGGAGGTTGAGCAGTTCTTC

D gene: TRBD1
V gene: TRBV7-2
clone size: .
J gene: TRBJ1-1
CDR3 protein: CASSPRQGLRNTEAFF
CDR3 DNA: TGTGCCAGCAGCCCCCGACAGGGTCTGAGGAACACTGAAGCTTTCTTT

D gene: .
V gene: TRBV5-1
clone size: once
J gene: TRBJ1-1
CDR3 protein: CASMRGDGMNTEAFF
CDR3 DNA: TGCGCCAGCATGAGGGGGGACGGCATGAACACTGAAGCTTTCTTT

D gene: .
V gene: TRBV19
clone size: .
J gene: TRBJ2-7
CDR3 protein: CASSIQNRNYEQYF
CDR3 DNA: TGTGCCAGTAGTATTCAGAACAGGAACTACGAGCAGTACTTC

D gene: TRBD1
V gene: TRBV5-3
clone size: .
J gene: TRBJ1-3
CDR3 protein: CARTDRGGNTIYF
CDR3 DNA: TGTGCCAGAACCGACAGGGGTGGAAACACCATATATTTT